This TCR beta chain was recorded in a study of blood T cells in healthy people across ages. Study overall: For every two T cells, template switching captured about one barcoded beta molecule.

Combining a sample-barcoded 5' primer with a J-beta primer mix, a second PCR ran for roughly 7 to 11 cycles. TCRdb analysed the 5' RACE reads with MiXCR anew, one entry per CDR3 protein. The repertoire holds about 1.8 million distinct CDR3 sequences, with roughly 49% as singletons. V lost 2 bases to trimming and J lost 4 bases; unmatched junction nucleotides: 12. The germline CDR1 and CDR2 sequences are ENHRY and SYGVKD. There are 17 residues in the CDR3. Sequenced material: blood. V gene TRBV10-3 combines with J gene TRBJ2-5; 8 nucleotides match TRBD2. The clonotype comes from a woman aged 40 to 50 in good health. The CDR3 here is CAISERGGRKDGETQYF. Written as DNA, the CDR3 is TGTGCCATCAGTGAGCGGGGGGGGCGGAAGGATGGAGAGACCCAGTACTTC.